This TCR beta chain was sequenced for a study of patients and donors after allogeneic stem cell transplantation. This clonotype was detected only a few times. Germline CDR1 and CDR2: DFQATT and SNEGSKA (reference sequence). The germline V and J ends were trimmed by 3 bases and 4 bases, with 24 bases remaining between them. The CDR3 loop spans 18 amino acids. TCRdb reanalysed the RT-PCR reads using MiXCR and keeps one entry per CDR3 protein. The sample holds about 960,000 distinct CDR3 sequences; about 20% are singletons and the top ten take 6%. The sequence came from a human donor who was either an allogeneic HSCT recipient or a stem cell or donor lymphocyte infusion donor (not recorded which). It is not recorded whose cells these are; they may come from a transplant donor. The J gene is TRBJ1-4, the V gene TRBV20-1; maybe TRBD1 (5 bases). Sequenced: blood, either unsorted or a sorted T cell fraction (not recorded which). The CDR3 sequence: CSASSGTETSFGNEKLFF. The CDR3 nucleotides read TGCAGTGCTAGTTCCGGGACGGAGACCTCTTTCGGTAATGAAAAACTGTTTTTT.